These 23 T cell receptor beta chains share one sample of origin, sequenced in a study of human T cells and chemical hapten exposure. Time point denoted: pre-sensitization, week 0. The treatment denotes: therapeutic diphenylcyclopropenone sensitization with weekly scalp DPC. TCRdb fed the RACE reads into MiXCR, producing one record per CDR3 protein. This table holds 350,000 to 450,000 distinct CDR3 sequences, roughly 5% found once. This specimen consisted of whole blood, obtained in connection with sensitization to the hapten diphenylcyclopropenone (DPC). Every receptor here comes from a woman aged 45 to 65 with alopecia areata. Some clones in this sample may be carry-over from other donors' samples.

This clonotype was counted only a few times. Here the CDR3 reads CASSLNGRPGQIETQYF. CDR3 DNA: TGTGCCAGCAGTTTAAATGGTCGTCCGGGACAGATAGAGACCCAGTACTTC. The rearrangement uses TRBV27 and TRBJ2-5; 7 bases match TRBD1. This CDR3 contains 17 residues. Per the germline V gene, CDR1 is MNHEY and CDR2 is SMNVEV (reference sequence). Trimming at V came to 2 bases and at J to 4 bases, leaving 13 bases not matched to a gene.

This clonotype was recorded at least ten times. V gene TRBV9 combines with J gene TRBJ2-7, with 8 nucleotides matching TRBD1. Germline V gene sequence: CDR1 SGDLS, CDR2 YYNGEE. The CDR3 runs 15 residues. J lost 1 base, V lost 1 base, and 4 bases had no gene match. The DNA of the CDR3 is TGTGCCAGCAGCGTACCCAGGGGGCTATCCTACGAGCAGTACTTC. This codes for CASSVPRGLSYEQYF.

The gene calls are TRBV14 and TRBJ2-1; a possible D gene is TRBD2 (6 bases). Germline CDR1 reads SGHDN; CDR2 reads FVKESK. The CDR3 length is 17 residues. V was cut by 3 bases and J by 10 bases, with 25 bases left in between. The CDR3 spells CASSQRLKLGDRGEQFF. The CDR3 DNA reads TGTGCCAGCAGCCAGAGACTCAAACTAGGGGATCGGGGGGAGCAGTTCTTC. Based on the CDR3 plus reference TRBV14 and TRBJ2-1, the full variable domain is EAGVTQFPSHSVIEKGQTVTLRCDPISGHDNLYWYRRVMGKEIKFLLHFVKESKQDESGMPNNRFLAERTGGTYSTLKVQPAELEDSGVYFCASSQRLKLGDRGEQFFGPGTRLTVL.

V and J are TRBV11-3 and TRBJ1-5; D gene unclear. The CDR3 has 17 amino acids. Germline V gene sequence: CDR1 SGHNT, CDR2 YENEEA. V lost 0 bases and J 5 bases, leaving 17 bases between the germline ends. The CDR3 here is CASSLEYGRKIHQPQHF. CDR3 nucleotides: TGTGCCAGCAGCTTAGAATATGGACGGAAGATCCATCAGCCCCAGCATTTT.

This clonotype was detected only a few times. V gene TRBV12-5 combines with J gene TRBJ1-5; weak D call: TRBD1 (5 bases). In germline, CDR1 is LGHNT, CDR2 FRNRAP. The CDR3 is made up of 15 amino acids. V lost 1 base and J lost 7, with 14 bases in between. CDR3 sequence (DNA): TGTGCTAGTGGTTTGGCAAGGGACTCATACCAGCCCCAGCATTTT. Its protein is CASGLARDSYQPQHF.

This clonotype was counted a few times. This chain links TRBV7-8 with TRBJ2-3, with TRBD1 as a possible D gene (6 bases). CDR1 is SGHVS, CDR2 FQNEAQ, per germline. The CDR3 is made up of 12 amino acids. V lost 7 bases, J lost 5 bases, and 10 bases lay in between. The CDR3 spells CASTKTGDTQYF. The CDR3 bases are TGTGCCAGCACCAAGACAGGAGATACGCAGTATTTT.

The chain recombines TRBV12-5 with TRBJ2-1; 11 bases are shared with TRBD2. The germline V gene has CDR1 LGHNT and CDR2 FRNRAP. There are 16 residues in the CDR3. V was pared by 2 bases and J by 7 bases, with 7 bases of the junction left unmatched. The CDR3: CASGLLIAGGRNEQFF. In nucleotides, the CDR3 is TGTGCTAGTGGTTTGTTGATAGCGGGGGGGAGGAATGAGCAGTTCTTC. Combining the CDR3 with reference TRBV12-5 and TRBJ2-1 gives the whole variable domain DARVTQTPRHKVTEMGQEVTMRCQPILGHNTVFWYRQTMMQGLELLAYFRNRAPLDDSGMPKDRFSAEMPDATLATLKIQPSEPRDSAVYFCASGLLIAGGRNEQFFGPGTRLTVL.

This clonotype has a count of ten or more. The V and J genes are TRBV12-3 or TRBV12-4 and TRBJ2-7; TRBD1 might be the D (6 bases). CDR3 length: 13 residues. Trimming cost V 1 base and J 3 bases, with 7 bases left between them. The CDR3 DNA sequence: TGTGCCAGCAGTTTAGAGGGGGACTACGAGCAGTACTTC. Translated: CASSLEGDYEQYF.

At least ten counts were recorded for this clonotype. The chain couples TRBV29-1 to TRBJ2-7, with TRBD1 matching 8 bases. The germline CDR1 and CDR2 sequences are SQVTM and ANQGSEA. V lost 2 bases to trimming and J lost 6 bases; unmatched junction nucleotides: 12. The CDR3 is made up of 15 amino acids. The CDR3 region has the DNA TGCAGCGTTGAATTACCCAGGGGGCATTCCGCCGAGCAGTACTTC. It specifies CSVELPRGHSAEQYF.

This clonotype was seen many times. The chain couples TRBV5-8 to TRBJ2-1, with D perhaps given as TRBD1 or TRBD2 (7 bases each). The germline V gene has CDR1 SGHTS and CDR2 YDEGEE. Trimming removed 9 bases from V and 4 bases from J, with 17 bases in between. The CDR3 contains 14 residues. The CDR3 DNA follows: TGTGCCATAAACCAGGGGGGGCTGTACAATGAGCAGTTCTTC. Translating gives CAINQGGLYNEQFF.

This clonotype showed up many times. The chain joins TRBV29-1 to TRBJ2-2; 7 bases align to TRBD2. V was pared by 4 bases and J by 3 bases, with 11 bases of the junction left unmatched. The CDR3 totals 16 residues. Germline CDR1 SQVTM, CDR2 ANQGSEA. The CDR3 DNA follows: TGCAGCGTTGTTCCGGGCGCGGGAGCCGACACCGGGGAGCTGTTTTTT. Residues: CSVVPGAGADTGELFF.

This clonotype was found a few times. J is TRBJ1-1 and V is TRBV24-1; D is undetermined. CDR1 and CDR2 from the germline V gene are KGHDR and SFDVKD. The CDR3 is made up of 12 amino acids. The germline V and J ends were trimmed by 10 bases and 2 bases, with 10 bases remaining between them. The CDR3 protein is CATTRVNTEAFF. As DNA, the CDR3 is TGTGCCACGACCCGGGTAAACACTGAAGCTTTCTTT.

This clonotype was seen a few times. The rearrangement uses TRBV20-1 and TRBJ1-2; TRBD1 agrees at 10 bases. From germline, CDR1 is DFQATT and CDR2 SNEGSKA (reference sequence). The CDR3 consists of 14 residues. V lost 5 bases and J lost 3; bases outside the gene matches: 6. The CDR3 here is CSAPGTGEYYGYTF. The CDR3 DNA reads TGCAGTGCTCCCGGGACAGGGGAATACTATGGCTACACCTTC.

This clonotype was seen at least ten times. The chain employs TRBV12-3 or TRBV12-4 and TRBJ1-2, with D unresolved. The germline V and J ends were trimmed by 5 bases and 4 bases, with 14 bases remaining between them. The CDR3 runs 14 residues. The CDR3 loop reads CASSQELGPYGYTF. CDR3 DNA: TGTGCCAGCAGTCAGGAATTAGGGCCCTATGGCTACACCTTC.

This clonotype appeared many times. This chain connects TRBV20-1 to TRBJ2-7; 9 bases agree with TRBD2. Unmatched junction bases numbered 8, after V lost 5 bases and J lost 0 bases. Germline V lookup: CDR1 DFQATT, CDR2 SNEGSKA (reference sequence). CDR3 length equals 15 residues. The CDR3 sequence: CSAPRLAVSSYEQYF. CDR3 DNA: TGCAGTGCTCCACGACTAGCGGTGAGCTCCTACGAGCAGTACTTC.

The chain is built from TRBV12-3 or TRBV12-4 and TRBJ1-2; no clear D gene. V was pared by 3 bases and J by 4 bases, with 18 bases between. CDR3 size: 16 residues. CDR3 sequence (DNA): TGTGCCAGCAGTTTTCCCCCGACTGCGCCCGCCTATGGCTACACCTTC. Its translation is CASSFPPTAPAYGYTF.

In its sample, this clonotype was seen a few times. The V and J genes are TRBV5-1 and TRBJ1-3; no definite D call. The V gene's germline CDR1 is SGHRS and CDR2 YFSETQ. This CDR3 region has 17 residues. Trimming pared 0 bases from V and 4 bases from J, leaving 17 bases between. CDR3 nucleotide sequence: TGCGCCAGCAGCTTGGGTCTGGTCGCGGGGAAGGGAAACACCATATATTTT. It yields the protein CASSLGLVAGKGNTIYF.

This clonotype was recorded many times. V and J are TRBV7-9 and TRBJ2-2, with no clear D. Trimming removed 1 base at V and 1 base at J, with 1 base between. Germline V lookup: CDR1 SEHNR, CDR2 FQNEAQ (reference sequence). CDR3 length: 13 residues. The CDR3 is CASSLENTGELFF. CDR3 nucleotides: TGTGCCAGCAGCTTAGAGAACACCGGGGAGCTGTTTTTT.

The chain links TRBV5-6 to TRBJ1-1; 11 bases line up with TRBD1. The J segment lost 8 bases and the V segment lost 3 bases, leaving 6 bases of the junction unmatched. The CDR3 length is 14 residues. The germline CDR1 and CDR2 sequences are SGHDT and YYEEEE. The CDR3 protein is CASSYTGTGGEAFF. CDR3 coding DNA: TGTGCCAGCAGCTATACCGGGACAGGGGGAGAAGCTTTCTTT.

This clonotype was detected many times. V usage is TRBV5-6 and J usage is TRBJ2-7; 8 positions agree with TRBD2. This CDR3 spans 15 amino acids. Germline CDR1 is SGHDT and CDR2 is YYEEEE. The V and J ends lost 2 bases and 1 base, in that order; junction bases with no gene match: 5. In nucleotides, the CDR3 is TGTGCCAGCAGCTTCGGGACTAGTAGGTCCTACGAGCAGTACTTC. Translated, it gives CASSFGTSRSYEQYF.

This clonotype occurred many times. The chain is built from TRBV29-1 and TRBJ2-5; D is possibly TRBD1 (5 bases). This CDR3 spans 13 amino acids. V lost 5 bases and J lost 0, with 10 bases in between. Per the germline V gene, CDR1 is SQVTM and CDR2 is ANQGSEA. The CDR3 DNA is TGCAGCGTTCGTTCAGGGTACCAAGAGACCCAGTACTTC. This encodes CSVRSGYQETQYF.

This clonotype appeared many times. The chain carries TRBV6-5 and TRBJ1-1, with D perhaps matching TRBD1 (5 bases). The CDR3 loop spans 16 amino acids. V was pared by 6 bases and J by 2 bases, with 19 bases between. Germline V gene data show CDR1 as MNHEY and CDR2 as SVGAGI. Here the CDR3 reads CASSSDRPRINTEAFF. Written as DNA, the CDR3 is TGTGCCAGCAGCTCCGACAGACCCAGAATAAACACTGAAGCTTTCTTT.

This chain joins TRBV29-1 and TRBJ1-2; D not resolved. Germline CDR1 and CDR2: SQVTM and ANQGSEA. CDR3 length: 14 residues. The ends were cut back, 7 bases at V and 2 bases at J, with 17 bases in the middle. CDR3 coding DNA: TGCAGCGGGGGTCTACTGCGGGTCAACTATGGCTACACCTTC. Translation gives CSGGLLRVNYGYTF.